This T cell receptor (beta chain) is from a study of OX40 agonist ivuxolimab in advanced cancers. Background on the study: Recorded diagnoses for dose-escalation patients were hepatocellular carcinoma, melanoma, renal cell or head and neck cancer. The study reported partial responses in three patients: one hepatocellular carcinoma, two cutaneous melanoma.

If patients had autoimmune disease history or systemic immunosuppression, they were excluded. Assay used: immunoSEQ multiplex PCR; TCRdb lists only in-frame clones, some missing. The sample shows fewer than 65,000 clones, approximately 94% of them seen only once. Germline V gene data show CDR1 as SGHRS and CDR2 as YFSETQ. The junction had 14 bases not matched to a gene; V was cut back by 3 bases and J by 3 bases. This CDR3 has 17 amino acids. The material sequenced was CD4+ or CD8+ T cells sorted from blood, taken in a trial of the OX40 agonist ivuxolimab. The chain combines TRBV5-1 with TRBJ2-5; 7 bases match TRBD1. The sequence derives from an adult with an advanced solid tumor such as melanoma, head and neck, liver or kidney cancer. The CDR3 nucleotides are TGCGCCAGCAGCTGGGACAGTTCGAGCCGAAAAGAAGAGACCCAGTACTTC. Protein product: CASSWDSSSRKEETQYF.